The 7 T cell receptor beta chains below were found in one sample sequenced in a study of blood T cell repertoires in COVID-19. Sequenced by immunoSEQ multiplex PCR; TCRdb stores in-frame clones only, minus some. This table holds fewer than 400,000 clones, 85% to 95% found once. The sequencing input was PBMCs or T cells enriched from blood (not recorded which). The receptor source for this set is a woman in her 30s who had been exposed to COVID-19.

The CDR3 DNA is TGTGCCAGCAGTTACTCGAGGCAGGGCATTCTCCAGCCCCAGCATTTT. Its protein is CASSYSRQGILQPQHF. V is TRBV6-5 and J is TRBJ1-5, with D perhaps TRBD1 (5 bases). V lost 0 bases and J lost 7, with 16 bases in between. The CDR3 is made up of 16 amino acids. Germline V CDR1 and CDR2: MNHEY, SVGAGI.

This clone was recorded once. The chain uses TRBV29-1 and TRBJ1-2, with 8 bases aligning to TRBD1. V shed 0 bases and J 4 bases; nucleotides not matched to a gene: 4. Germline values: CDR1 SQVTM, CDR2 ANQGSEA. The CDR3 has 14 amino acids. CDR3 in DNA: TGCAGCGTTGAAGAAGGACAGGGCGGCTATGGCTACACCTTC. Translation: CSVEEGQGGYGYTF.

This clone has just one count. The chain joins TRBV18 to TRBJ1-2; possible D gene TRBD1, 6 bases. Germline V gene lookup returns CDR1 KGHSH and CDR2 LQKENI. V was trimmed by 5 bases and J by 6 bases, leaving 22 bases between them. This CDR3 spans 16 amino acids. DNA of the CDR3: TGTGCCAGCTCAGCTAAGGACAGTTTCCTCCCCAATGGCTACACCTTC. Protein: CASSAKDSFLPNGYTF.

The chain combines TRBV29-1 with TRBJ1-1; D is uncertain. The CDR3 loop spans 13 amino acids. Trimming took 6 bases from V and 7 from J, leaving 18 bases between them. Germline lookup yields CDR1 SQVTM and CDR2 ANQGSEA. CDR3 sequence (DNA): TGCAGCGTCGCGTTCACCCAGCAGGATGAAGCTTTCTTT. This sequence encodes CSVAFTQQDEAFF.

The chain employs TRBV28 and TRBJ2-1, with 10 bases lining up with TRBD1. CDR3 length: 17 amino acids. Germline CDR1 reads MDHEN; CDR2 reads SYDVKM. J lost 7 bases, V lost 5 bases, and 14 bases had no gene match. This CDR3 reads CASSLKTGGAFRNEQFF. DNA of the CDR3: TGTGCCAGCAGTCTTAAGACAGGGGGCGCCTTTAGGAATGAGCAGTTCTTC.

The chain links TRBV12-3 or TRBV12-4 to TRBJ1-5, with TRBD1 matching 7 bases. The CDR3 sequence is 13 residues long. The ends lost 4 bases at V and 7 bases at J; junction bases unmatched: 4. Here the CDR3 reads CASSWDRLQPQHF. CDR3 in DNA: TGTGCCAGCAGTTGGGACAGATTGCAGCCCCAGCATTTT.

In nucleotides, the CDR3 is TGTGCCAGCAGCCCTAGCGGGGGGCGTGCCAAAAACATTCAGTACTTC. This codes for CASSPSGGRAKNIQYF. The chain is built from TRBV7-8 and TRBJ2-4, with 11 bases matching TRBD2. The germline CDR1 and CDR2 sequences are SGHVS and FQNEAQ. The CDR3 contains 16 residues. The ends lost 5 bases at V and 1 base at J; junction bases unmatched: 4. Based on the CDR3 plus reference TRBV7-8 and TRBJ2-4, the full variable domain is GAGVSQSPRYKVAKRGQDVALRCDPISGHVSLFWYQQALGQGPEFLTYFQNEAQLDKSGLPSDRFFAERPEGSVSTLKIQRTQQEDSAVYLCASSPSGGRAKNIQYFGAGTRLSVL.